This T cell receptor beta chain is from a study of T cell responses to AZD1222 COVID-19 vaccine. At the level of the study: Second doses at about 4 or about 12 weeks were pooled.

In regard to this clone: Its antigen is undetermined.

Trimming left V 8 bases short and J 5 bases short, with 19 bases between. Germline assignment: CDR1 MDHEN and CDR2 SYDVKM. The CDR3 length is 15 residues. Sequenced by immunoSEQ multiplex PCR; TCRdb stores in-frame clones only, minus some. Among some 70,000 clones listed, 65% to 90% were seen once. Study-wide results and limits: Nearly half of spike-specific TCRs reportedly target variant regions that are unmutated in the B.1.351 and B.1.1.7 variants. Donors were chiefly white British, with a greater number of females, and clonal diversity was perhaps underestimated. Seropositivity was recorded at baseline in only six AZD1222 recipients.

This rearrangement joins TRBV28 to TRBJ1-5; D is possibly TRBD1 (6 bases). This TCR derives from an adult in good health. The sequenced sample was peripheral blood, obtained on day 0 of AZD1222 vaccination. The CDR3 coding sequence is TGTGCCAGCGAACTGGACAGAAACCCTCATCAGCCCCAGCATTTT. Translating it yields CASELDRNPHQPQHF.